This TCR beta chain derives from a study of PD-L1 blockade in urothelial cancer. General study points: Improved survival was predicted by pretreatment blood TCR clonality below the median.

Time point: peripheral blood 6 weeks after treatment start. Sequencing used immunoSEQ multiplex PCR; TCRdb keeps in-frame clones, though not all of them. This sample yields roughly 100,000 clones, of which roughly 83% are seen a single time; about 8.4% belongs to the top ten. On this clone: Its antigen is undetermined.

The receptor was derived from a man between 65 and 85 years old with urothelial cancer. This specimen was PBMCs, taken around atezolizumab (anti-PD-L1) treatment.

The DNA for the CDR3 is TGTGCCGGCAAGGGACAGGGGAACACTGAAGCTTTCTTT. Amino acids: CAGKGQGNTEAFF. This rearrangement joins TRBV6-1 to TRBJ1-1; 9 nucleotides agree with TRBD1. V trimming: 11 bases; J trimming: 1 base; junction bases outside the gene matches: 5. CDR3 length equals 13 residues. CDR1 is MNHNS and CDR2 is SASEGT in the germline V gene.